The 9 T cell receptor beta chains in this list originate from one sample, sequenced in a study of T-cell reconstitution after alpha-beta-depleted transplantation in children. A library of TCRbeta sequences, prepared with unique molecular identifiers, was generated. TCRdb passed the PCR reads through MiXCR, listing each CDR3 protein once. This table has hundreds of thousands of distinct CDR3 sequences, around 12% appearing once. The specimen was PBMCs from the stem cell graft donor, collected from the stem cell graft. The source is a human donor who donated a stem cell graft to a child with combined immunodeficiency.

The sample holds many counts of this clonotype. J is TRBJ2-7 and V is TRBV12-3 or TRBV12-4; TRBD1 aligns across 7 bases. Unmatched junction bases numbered 8, after V lost 7 bases and J lost 2 bases. CDR3 length: 14 amino acids. CDR3 region: CASTSGGPTYEQYF. CDR3 nucleotide sequence: TGTGCCAGCACCTCAGGGGGACCGACCTACGAGCAGTACTTC.

The genes are TRBV12-3 or TRBV12-4 and TRBJ2-5; 13 bases line up with TRBD2. CDR3 length equals 19 residues. Germline trimming cut 6 bases from V and 5 bases from J; bases unmatched to any gene: 18. The CDR3 spells CASSYELETSGGSLETQYF. The CDR3 DNA reads TGTGCCAGCAGCTACGAGCTGGAGACTAGCGGGGGGAGTTTGGAGACCCAGTACTTC.

This rearrangement joins TRBV12-3 or TRBV12-4 to TRBJ2-2; no definite D call. V lost 5 bases, J lost 7 bases, and 14 bases lay in between. This CDR3 region has 14 residues. CDR3 residues: CASSPDTWGGELFF. DNA of the CDR3: TGTGCCAGCAGTCCCGATACTTGGGGCGGGGAGCTGTTTTTT.

The chain carries TRBV29-1 and TRBJ2-5; D is uncertain. CDR3 length equals 10 residues. Germline V gene lookup returns CDR1 SQVTM and CDR2 ANQGSEA. Deletions cut 3 bases from V and 8 bases from J, with 7 bases between. The CDR3: CSVDWGTQYF. CDR3 coding DNA: TGCAGCGTTGATTGGGGAACCCAGTACTTC.

This clonotype was observed many times. This chain links TRBV10-3 with TRBJ2-5; tentatively, D is TRBD2 (5 bases). Germline CDR1 ENHRY, CDR2 SYGVKD. Trimming removed 2 bases from V and 8 bases from J, with 6 bases in between. This CDR3 has 11 residues. The CDR3 region has the DNA TGTGCCATCAGTGAGGAGGGAACCCAGTACTTC. Translation: CAISEEGTQYF.

A few counts support this clonotype. This chain connects TRBV20-1 to TRBJ2-3, with 14 bases matching TRBD2. This CDR3 comprises 16 residues. V lost 0 bases, J lost 3 bases, and 2 bases stayed unmatched. Looked up from germline, CDR1 is DFQATT and CDR2 is SNEGSKA (reference sequence). CDR3 DNA: TGCAGTGCTAGAGATTGGACTAGCGGGAGGACAGATACGCAGTATTTT. It encodes CSARDWTSGRTDTQYF.

This clonotype was seen many times. The rearrangement uses TRBV20-1 and TRBJ1-2; 11 bases fit TRBD1. V gave up 0 bases and J gave up 0 bases; unmatched junction bases: 9. Germline V CDR1 and CDR2: DFQATT, SNEGSKA (reference sequence). This CDR3 contains 18 residues. This chain's CDR3 is CSARDGQGATLPNYGYTF. In DNA, the CDR3 is TGCAGTGCTAGAGACGGACAGGGGGCGACCCTCCCTAACTATGGCTACACCTTC.

This clonotype came up many times. This rearrangement joins TRBV28 to TRBJ2-5, with TRBD2 as a possible D gene (5 bases). Trimming pared 3 bases from V and 9 bases from J, leaving 17 bases between. The germline V gene has CDR1 MDHEN and CDR2 SYDVKM. The CDR3 consists of 14 residues. The CDR3 nucleotides are TGTGCCAGCAGTTTTGTTCGGGCCGGGATGGCCCAGTACTTC. It specifies CASSFVRAGMAQYF.

This clonotype was seen ten or more times. The chain couples TRBV7-2 to TRBJ1-1; TRBD1 matches at 11 bases. CDR1 is SGHTA, CDR2 FQGNSA, per germline. V dropped 4 bases and J dropped 5; count of bases not matched to a gene: 9. This CDR3 comprises 16 residues. The CDR3 is CASSSHRTGGGTEAFF. The DNA of the CDR3 is TGTGCCAGCAGCTCCCATCGGACAGGGGGCGGAACTGAAGCTTTCTTT.